The 7 T cell receptor beta chains below were found in one sample sequenced in a study of shared clonotypes between healthy human individuals. The table came from immunoSEQ multiplex PCR; TCRdb's copy has only in-frame clones and leaves some out. Of around 2.3 million clones in the sample, approximately 94% are singletons; the top ten hold approximately 0.13%. The sample comprised naive CD4+ T cells sorted from blood. Subset specified: CD45RA+ positively selected. The receptors stem from a young man in good health.

As to this clone: The same CDR3 can be traced to other DNA sequences in this sample. The J gene is TRBJ1-1, the V gene TRBV2, with D tentatively TRBD1 (5 bases). Germline lookup yields CDR1 SNHLY and CDR2 FYNNEI. V was shortened by 4 bases and J by 4 bases, with 13 bases between the two germline ends. The CDR3 runs 14 residues. CDR3 sequence reads: CASSGTGGGTEAFF. CDR3 sequence (DNA): TGTGCCAGCAGTGGCACAGGTGGGGGCACTGAAGCTTTCTTT.

Details on this clone: Different DNA sequences within this sample yield the same CDR3. V is TRBV30 and J is TRBJ1-3; D is unclear. V lost 0 bases and J lost 0, with 9 bases in between. Germline V gene data show CDR1 as GTSNPN and CDR2 as SVGIG (reference sequence). The CDR3 is 15 residues long. The CDR3 DNA reads as TGTGCCTGGAGTGTAGGCGGCAGCTCTGGAAACACCATATATTTT. Translated: CAWSVGGSSGNTIYF.

This clone has just one count. This sequence joins TRBV9 and TRBJ2-7; 8 bases are a match to TRBD1. The V gene end was trimmed by 0 bases and the J gene end by 6 bases; junction bases not matched to a gene: 5. CDR3 size: 14 residues. The germline V gene encodes CDR1 SGDLS and CDR2 YYNGEE. The CDR3 nucleotides are TGTGCCAGCAGCGTAGAACAGGGGGAAGGCGAGCAGTACTTC. Its protein product is CASSVEQGEGEQYF. The entire variable domain, with the rest obtained from reference TRBV9 and TRBJ2-7, is as follows: DSGVTQTPKHLITATGQRVTLRCSPRSGDLSVYWYQQSLDQGLQFLIQYYNGEERAKGNILERFSAQQFPDLHSELNLSSLELGDSALYFCASSVEQGEGEQYFGPGTRLTVT.

A word on this clone: The limits of the CDR3 on the DNA are not certain, so only TCRdb's listed CDR3 is given. V usage is TRBV6-5 and J usage is TRBJ2-1; TRBD2, as called in the table, went unchecked against the DNA. Looked up from germline, CDR1 is MNHEY and CDR2 is SVGAGI. Including both end residues, the CDR3 is 13 amino acids long. The CDR3 loop is CASSSSTKNEQFF.

The rearrangement uses TRBV10-3 and TRBJ2-7, with D possibly TRBD2 on 5 matching bases. V gave up 7 bases and J gave up 0 bases, with 13 bases separating them. The CDR3 spans 14 residues. The germline V gene encodes CDR1 ENHRY and CDR2 SYGVKD. The CDR3 loop is CAIKPGSSSYEQYF. For the CDR3, the DNA is TGTGCCATCAAACCGGGGTCGAGCTCCTACGAGCAGTACTTC.

This clone was found once. V is TRBV11-2 and J is TRBJ2-7, with a tentative D call TRBD2 (5 bases). This CDR3 is built from 16 residues. Germline loops: CDR1 SGHAT, CDR2 FQNNGV. Trimming left V 0 bases short and J 3 bases short, with 15 bases between. The CDR3 is CASSLDPGGRSYEQYF. The CDR3 DNA reads as TGTGCCAGCAGCTTAGATCCCGGAGGACGGAGCTACGAGCAGTACTTC.

The chain is built from TRBV2 and TRBJ2-3, with a tentative D call TRBD2 (6 bases). The V end was cut by 4 bases, the J end by 0 bases, with 11 bases between. Germline V gives CDR1 SNHLY, CDR2 FYNNEI. The CDR3 covers 15 residues. The CDR3 DNA reads TGTGCCAGCAGTGTTATTGGGACTAGCACAGATACGCAGTATTTT. Translation: CASSVIGTSTDTQYF.